The table lists the clone carrying this TCR beta chain with a count of one. A Seattle source enrolled patients during active infection and followed them longitudinally. This CDR3 has 16 residues. CDR1 and CDR2 (germline): KGHSH, LQKENI. The V end was cut by 2 bases, the J end by 5 bases, with 16 bases between. Source study methods: Amplification from reference gene primers served as the basis for estimated nucleated cell counts. Assay: immunoSEQ multiplex PCR; the TCRdb copy retains only in-frame clones and omits some. The D gene and trimming were derived from the DNA, and the V and J assignments and clone size from that table. The sample lists approximately 110,000 clones; 60% to 80% were seen once. This specimen belongs to a study of blood T cell repertoires in COVID-19. Study summary: Samples representing acute and convalescent COVID-19 were sourced from the United States, Italy and Spain. T cells, B-cell-depleted T cells, or PBMCs supplied cDNA or gDNA.

The TCR comes from a man older than 75 with COVID-19, enrolled during active disease. Sequencing was carried out using peripheral blood. The chain combines TRBV18 with TRBJ2-1, with unresolved D. As DNA, the CDR3 is TGTGCCAGCTCACCATTGGCCGGCGGAACAAACAATGAGCAGTTCTTC. Residues: CASSPLAGGTNNEQFF.